This T cell receptor beta chain was sequenced during a study of CD8 T cells in ankylosing spondylitis. TCRdb reprocessed the 5' RACE reads via MiXCR and lists one record per CDR3 protein. The profile shows about 350,000 distinct CDR3 sequences, 20% of them singletons. This CDR3 spans 15 amino acids. Per the germline V gene, CDR1 is SGHAT and CDR2 is FQNNGV. The V segment lost 6 bases and the J segment 3 bases; nucleotides outside the gene matches: 10. The chain is built from TRBV11-2 and TRBJ2-5, with 7 positions matching TRBD2. The sequence was obtained from a male donor with ankylosing spondylitis or in good health (not recorded which). Sequencing used blood, either unsorted or a sorted T cell fraction (not recorded which). The CDR3: CASSSGGDYEETQYF. Written as DNA, the CDR3 is TGTGCCAGCAGTTCGGGAGGCGACTATGAAGAGACCCAGTACTTC.